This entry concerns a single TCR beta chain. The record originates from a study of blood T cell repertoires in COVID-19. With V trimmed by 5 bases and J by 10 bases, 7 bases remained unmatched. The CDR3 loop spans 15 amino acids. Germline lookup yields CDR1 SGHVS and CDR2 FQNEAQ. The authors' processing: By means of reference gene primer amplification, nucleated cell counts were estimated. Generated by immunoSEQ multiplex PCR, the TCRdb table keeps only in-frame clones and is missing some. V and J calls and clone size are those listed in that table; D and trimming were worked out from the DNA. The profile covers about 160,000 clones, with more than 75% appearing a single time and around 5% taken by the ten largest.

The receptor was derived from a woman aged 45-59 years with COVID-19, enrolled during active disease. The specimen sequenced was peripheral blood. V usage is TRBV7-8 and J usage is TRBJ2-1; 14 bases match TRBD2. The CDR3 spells CASSPRLAGGQEQFF. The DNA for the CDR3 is TGTGCCAGCAGCCCGAGACTAGCGGGGGGGCAGGAGCAGTTCTTC. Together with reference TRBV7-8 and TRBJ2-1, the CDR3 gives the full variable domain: GAGVSQSPRYKVAKRGQDVALRCDPISGHVSLFWYQQALGQGPEFLTYFQNEAQLDKSGLPSDRFFAERPEGSVSTLKIQRTQQEDSAVYLCASSPRLAGGQEQFFGPGTRLTVL.